The 25 T cell receptor beta chains below were found in one sample sequenced in a study of blood T cell repertoires in COVID-19. Only in-frame clones appear in the TCRdb table, and some are missing; sequencing was by immunoSEQ multiplex PCR. The table has around 100,000 clones, roughly 87% seen once. The specimen sequenced was peripheral blood. Source of these receptors: a human donor in a cohort sampled during active COVID-19.

The V gene is TRBV7-9, the J gene TRBJ2-7; TRBD2 matches at 8 bases. The CDR3 length is 14 residues. Per germline, CDR1 SEHNR and CDR2 FQNEAQ (reference sequence). Germline trimming cut 3 bases from V and 0 bases from J; bases unmatched to any gene: 1. DNA of the CDR3: TGTGCCAGCAGCTTGAGCGGGAGCTCCTACGAGCAGTACTTC. Translating it yields CASSLSGSSYEQYF.

The rearrangement uses TRBV19 and TRBJ1-5, with 9 bases matching TRBD1. The CDR3 runs 16 residues. Trimming took 4 bases from V and 6 from J; bases not matched to a gene: 10. Germline V gives CDR1 LNHDA, CDR2 SQIVND (reference sequence). CDR3 sequence (DNA): TGTGCCAGTAGTACCCCGACAGGGGGAGCGGTTCAGCCCCAGCATTTT. Translating it yields CASSTPTGGAVQPQHF.

CDR3 nucleotides: TGTGCCAGCTCACCGGCAAAGTTAGGCGGGGGGGCTGCCAAAAACATTCAGTACTTC. Translated: CASSPAKLGGGAAKNIQYF. The V and J genes are TRBV18 and TRBJ2-4; 9 bases agree with TRBD2. Trimming removed 3 bases from V and 1 base from J; junction bases left unmatched: 13. The CDR3 runs to 19 residues. In germline, CDR1 is KGHSH, CDR2 LQKENI.

The chain recombines TRBV10-3 with TRBJ2-7; tentative D call: TRBD2 (5 bases). V dropped 6 bases and J dropped 0 bases, with 6 bases sitting between them. From germline, CDR1 is ENHRY and CDR2 SYGVKD. The CDR3 runs to 12 residues. Written as DNA, the CDR3 is TGTGCCATCAGGGGGAGCTCCTACGAGCAGTACTTC. Amino acid sequence: CAIRGSSYEQYF.

The chain has TRBV3-1 (or the pseudogene TRBV3-2) and TRBJ1-1, with 7 bases fitting TRBD1. The CDR3 is 18 residues long. V trimming: 4 bases; J trimming: 1 base; junction bases outside the gene matches: 15. Germline V gives CDR1 LGHDT, CDR2 YNNKEL (reference sequence). In DNA, the CDR3 is TGTGCCAGCAGCCGGGAGGCGACAAGGACAGGAGAGAACACTGAAGCTTTCTTT. It encodes CASSREATRTGENTEAFF.

There are a few counts of this clone. The chain recombines TRBV28 with TRBJ2-7; D gene ambiguous. CDR1 is MDHEN and CDR2 is SYDVKM in the germline V gene. The CDR3 spans 12 residues. Trimming pared 6 bases from V and 2 bases from J, leaving 8 bases between. The CDR3 coding sequence is TGTGCCAGCAGGCACAAAGCCTACGAGCAGTACTTC. Its protein is CASRHKAYEQYF.

The rearrangement uses TRBV5-4 and TRBJ2-1, with 7 bases aligning to TRBD2. CDR1 and CDR2 from the germline V gene are SGHNT and YYREEE (reference sequence). J gave up 8 bases and V 0 bases, and 11 bases lay outside the gene matches. The CDR3 loop spans 16 amino acids. This CDR3 is CASSLEPAGEADEQFF. CDR3 DNA: TGTGCCAGCAGCTTGGAACCGGCGGGAGAAGCCGATGAGCAGTTCTTC.

The rearrangement joins TRBV15 to TRBJ2-7, with a tentative D call TRBD2 (5 bases). Trimming removed 8 bases from V and 0 bases from J, with 26 bases in between. The CDR3 has 18 residues. Germline lookup yields CDR1 LNHNV and CDR2 YYDKDF (reference sequence). CDR3 in amino acids: CATRPGSTYPASSYEQYF. The CDR3 region has the DNA TGTGCCACCCGACCGGGGAGCACTTATCCCGCGAGCTCCTACGAGCAGTACTTC.

In its sample, this clone was seen a few times. J is TRBJ1-6 and V is TRBV30; 9 positions match TRBD1. Trimming took 0 bases from V and 6 from J; bases not matched to a gene: 0. CDR1 is GTSNPN, CDR2 SVGIG, per germline (reference sequence). The CDR3 is 14 residues long. The CDR3 nucleotides read TGTGCCTGGAGTGTGGGACAGGGTAATTCACCCCTCCACTTT. Amino acids: CAWSVGQGNSPLHF.

V gene TRBV7-2 combines with J gene TRBJ2-7; 12 bases are shared with TRBD2. The V gene's germline CDR1 is SGHTA and CDR2 FQGNSA. V dropped 6 bases and J dropped 3; count of bases not matched to a gene: 6. The CDR3 totals 15 residues. The CDR3 spells CASRQTSGGFYEQYF. CDR3 bases: TGTGCCAGCAGGCAAACTAGCGGGGGGTTCTACGAGCAGTACTTC.

The rearrangement uses TRBV6-1 and TRBJ1-5; 7 nucleotides agree with TRBD1. CDR3 length equals 16 residues. The germline V gene has CDR1 MNHNS and CDR2 SASEGT. Trimming at V came to 3 bases and at J to 5 bases, leaving 10 bases not matched to a gene. As DNA, the CDR3 is TGTGCCAGCAGTGATAACATACAGGGGTTGCATCAGCCCCAGCATTTT. Protein product: CASSDNIQGLHQPQHF.

This clone was observed a single time. The chain links TRBV10-3 to TRBJ1-2, with 9 bases fitting TRBD1. The trim removed 6 bases at V and 6 bases at J, leaving 5 bases unmatched. Germline CDR1 is ENHRY and CDR2 is SYGVKD. The CDR3 extends over 13 amino acids. The CDR3 sequence: CAIRGQGTDGYTF. CDR3 coding DNA: TGTGCCATCAGGGGACAGGGCACTGATGGCTACACCTTC.

J is TRBJ2-5 and V is TRBV4-1; D is undetermined. CDR3 size: 16 residues. V was cut by 0 bases and J by 1 base, with 12 bases left in between. CDR1 and CDR2 (germline): MGHRA, YSYEKL. The CDR3 is CASSQDGQTPQETQYF. In nucleotides, the CDR3 is TGCGCCAGCAGCCAAGACGGCCAGACTCCCCAAGAGACCCAGTACTTC.

The rearrangement joins TRBV6-5 to TRBJ1-6, with a possible D match to TRBD1 (6 bases). The CDR3 is 14 amino acids. Trimming left V 6 bases short and J 10 bases short, with 16 bases between. Germline V gene data show CDR1 as MNHEY and CDR2 as SVGAGI. CDR3 sequence: CASSPGGAGSPLHF. CDR3 bases: TGTGCCAGCAGCCCGGGGGGGGCAGGATCACCCCTCCACTTT.

The CDR3 region is CASSVSGLAGGQTQYF. The CDR3 DNA reads TGTGCCAGCAGCGTTTCGGGGCTAGCGGGAGGACAGACCCAGTACTTC. V and J are TRBV9 and TRBJ2-5; 11 bases align to TRBD2. The germline V gene has CDR1 SGDLS and CDR2 YYNGEE. The V and J ends lost 2 bases and 6 bases, in that order; junction bases with no gene match: 9. This CDR3 contains 16 residues.

A single count supports this clone. The rearrangement uses TRBV2 and TRBJ2-3; tentatively, D is TRBD2 (7 bases). The V gene's germline CDR1 is SNHLY and CDR2 FYNNEI. The length of the CDR3 is 17 residues. The V gene lost 11 bases and the J gene lost 0 bases, with 24 bases spanning the gap. CDR3 residues: CARFLLPGGHSTDTQYF. DNA for the CDR3: TGTGCCCGATTTCTTCTCCCGGGGGGACATAGCACAGATACGCAGTATTTT.

This sequence joins TRBV5-1 and TRBJ1-1, with 8 bases that match TRBD1. Per germline, CDR1 SGHRS and CDR2 YFSETQ. CDR3 length: 14 amino acids. Trimming at V came to 4 bases and at J to 4 bases, leaving 6 bases not matched to a gene. For the CDR3, the DNA is TGCGCCAGCAGCGACGGACAGGGTGTCACTGAAGCTTTCTTT. Translation: CASSDGQGVTEAFF. Full variable domain (outside the CDR3, taken from reference TRBV5-1 and TRBJ1-1): KAGVTQTPRYLIKTRGQQVTLSCSPISGHRSVSWYQQTPGQGLQFLFEYFSETQRNKGNFPGRFSGRQFSNSRSEMNVSTLELGDSALYLCASSDGQGVTEAFFGQGTRLTVV.

The chain has TRBV18 and TRBJ2-7; 10 positions agree with TRBD1. CDR1 is KGHSH and CDR2 is LQKENI in the germline V gene. The CDR3 is made up of 13 amino acids. V lost 2 bases to trimming and J lost 5 bases; unmatched junction nucleotides: 0. The CDR3 DNA reads TGTGCCAGCTCACCAGGGACAGGGGACGAGCAGTACTTC. This gives the protein CASSPGTGDEQYF.

The rearrangement uses TRBV2 and TRBJ2-3, with TRBD2 as a possible D gene (6 bases). Germline assignment: CDR1 SNHLY and CDR2 FYNNEI. The CDR3 runs 13 residues. V was cut by 8 bases and J by 6 bases, with 15 bases left in between. The CDR3 here is CASVQAGLDTQYF. For the CDR3, the DNA is TGTGCCAGCGTTCAGGCGGGACTGGATACGCAGTATTTT.

Only one count was recorded for this clone. The genes are TRBV6-5 and TRBJ1-6; TRBD1 matches at 7 bases. The junction had 8 bases not matched to a gene; V was cut back by 7 bases and J by 8 bases. The CDR3 covers 14 residues. CDR1 is MNHEY and CDR2 is SVGAGI in the germline V gene. The CDR3 nucleotides are TGTGCCAGCATCCCGACAGGGTATGATTCACCCCTCCACTTT. Translation: CASIPTGYDSPLHF.

Points on this clone: Other DNA sequences in the same sample also yield this CDR3. The chain employs TRBV5-1 and TRBJ1-1; D perhaps matches TRBD1 (5 bases). Trimming removed 0 bases at V and 0 bases at J, with 6 bases between. This CDR3 has 14 residues. The germline gives CDR1 SGHRS, CDR2 YFSETQ. The CDR3: CASSLGQMNTEAFF. In nucleotides, the CDR3 is TGCGCCAGCAGCTTGGGACAGATGAACACTGAAGCTTTCTTT.

The chain recombines TRBV24-1 with TRBJ2-1; the match to TRBD1 covers 7 bases. V dropped 4 bases and J dropped 3; count of bases not matched to a gene: 5. CDR3 length: 15 residues. Germline V gene data show CDR1 as KGHDR and CDR2 as SFDVKD. CDR3 amino acids: CATSDRQGFYNEQFF. CDR3 coding DNA: TGTGCCACCAGTGACAGACAGGGTTTCTACAATGAGCAGTTCTTC.

V usage is TRBV11-2 and J usage is TRBJ2-2; no definite D call. CDR1 SGHAT and CDR2 FQNNGV come from the germline V gene. This CDR3 has 14 residues. V lost 0 bases and J lost 4, with 6 bases in between. DNA for the CDR3: TGTGCCAGCAGCTTAGATAGCAGCACCGGGGAGCTGTTTTTT. It encodes CASSLDSSTGELFF.

This clone was seen a single time. The gene calls are TRBV28 and TRBJ1-6; tentative D call: TRBD1 (6 bases). From germline, CDR1 is MDHEN and CDR2 SYDVKM. Trimming pared 7 bases from V and 6 bases from J, leaving 13 bases between. CDR3 length: 14 residues. This chain's CDR3 is CASKLGQTNSPLHF. CDR3 nucleotide sequence: TGTGCCAGCAAACTAGGACAGACTAATTCACCCCTCCACTTT.

The rearrangement uses TRBV9 and TRBJ2-3; TRBD2 aligns across 13 bases. J lost 6 bases, V lost 3 bases, and 7 bases had no gene match. Germline lookup yields CDR1 SGDLS and CDR2 YYNGEE. The CDR3 is made up of 16 amino acids. The chain's CDR3 is CASSAGLAGEVDTQYF. The CDR3 DNA reads TGTGCCAGCAGCGCAGGACTAGCGGGGGAGGTGGATACGCAGTATTTT.